The sequence of this T cell receptor (beta chain) was determined in a study of blood T cell repertoires in COVID-19. The overall study: Material from acute and convalescent COVID-19 was sourced from the United States, Italy and Spain.

In the original analysis: It was from reference gene primer amplification that nucleated cell counts were estimated. TCRdb's table, derived via immunoSEQ multiplex PCR, lists solely in-frame clones and lacks some. The V and J calls and clone size are taken from that table; D and trimming were inferred from the DNA. The sample consists of around 70,000 clones, 75% to 90% of them appearing once. Germline V gene sequence: CDR1 SEHNR, CDR2 FQNEAQ (reference sequence). The CDR3 spans 16 residues. The V and J ends lost 4 bases and 0 bases respectively, with 15 bases between them. The chain carries TRBV7-9 and TRBJ1-1; D unclear. The sequence came from a man older than 75 with acute or convalescent COVID-19. The sample taken for sequencing was peripheral blood. The CDR3: CASSSSQTSLNTEAFF. The CDR3, as DNA: TGTGCCAGCAGCTCCTCACAGACCAGCCTGAACACTGAAGCTTTCTTT.